A single TCR beta chain is shown here with its context. The assay was immunoSEQ multiplex PCR, and TCRdb's table has in-frame clones only and misses some. The repertoire has 170,000 or so clones, 91% of them found once; the top ten carry 2% to 2.5%. The germline CDR1 and CDR2 sequences are SGHRS and YFSETQ. With 2 bases removed from V and 0 bases from J, the gap between germline ends came to 8 bases. The CDR3 consists of 15 residues. This entry is derived from a study of control samples from healthy donors and cancer patients. This chain joins TRBV5-1 and TRBJ2-2; the D is unclear. Sequenced sample: blood. This sequence originates from a woman in her thirties or forties in good health. Here the CDR3 reads CASSFATSNTGELFF. The DNA of the CDR3 is TGCGCCAGCAGCTTCGCGACATCGAACACCGGGGAGCTGTTTTTT.